This T cell receptor beta chain was sequenced in a study of blood T cell repertoires in COVID-19. V was trimmed by 7 bases and J by 4 bases, leaving 11 bases between them. Germline V gene sequence: CDR1 MNHEY, CDR2 SVGAGI. The CDR3 consists of 13 residues. The repertoire was sequenced with immunoSEQ multiplex PCR; TCRdb's copy has only in-frame clones and lacks some. The data contain 200,000 or so clones, approximately 84% of them singletons. This TCR derives from a human donor with acute or convalescent COVID-19. The donor label of this sample is uncertain. Material: peripheral blood. V is TRBV6-5 and J is TRBJ2-1; D is undetermined. This chain's CDR3 is CASKPPGYNEQFF. CDR3 sequence (DNA): TGTGCCAGCAAGCCCCCTGGTTACAATGAGCAGTTCTTC.